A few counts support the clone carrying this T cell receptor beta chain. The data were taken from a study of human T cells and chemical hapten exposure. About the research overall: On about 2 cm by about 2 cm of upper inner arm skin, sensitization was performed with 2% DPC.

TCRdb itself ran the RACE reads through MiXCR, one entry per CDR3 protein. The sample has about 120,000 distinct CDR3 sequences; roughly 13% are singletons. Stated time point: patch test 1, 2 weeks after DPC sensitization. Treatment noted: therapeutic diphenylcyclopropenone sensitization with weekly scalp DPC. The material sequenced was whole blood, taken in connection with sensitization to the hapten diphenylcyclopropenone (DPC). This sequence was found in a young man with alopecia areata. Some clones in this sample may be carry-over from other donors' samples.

The CDR3 region is CSASRVPERDSPLHF. CDR3 DNA: TGCAGTGCTAGTAGGGTCCCCGAACGGGATTCACCCCTCCACTTT. The V gene is TRBV20-1, the J gene TRBJ1-6, with unresolved D. Germline lookup yields CDR1 DFQATT and CDR2 SNEGSKA (reference sequence). The CDR3 runs 15 residues. V was pared by 3 bases and J by 8 bases, with 17 bases between.